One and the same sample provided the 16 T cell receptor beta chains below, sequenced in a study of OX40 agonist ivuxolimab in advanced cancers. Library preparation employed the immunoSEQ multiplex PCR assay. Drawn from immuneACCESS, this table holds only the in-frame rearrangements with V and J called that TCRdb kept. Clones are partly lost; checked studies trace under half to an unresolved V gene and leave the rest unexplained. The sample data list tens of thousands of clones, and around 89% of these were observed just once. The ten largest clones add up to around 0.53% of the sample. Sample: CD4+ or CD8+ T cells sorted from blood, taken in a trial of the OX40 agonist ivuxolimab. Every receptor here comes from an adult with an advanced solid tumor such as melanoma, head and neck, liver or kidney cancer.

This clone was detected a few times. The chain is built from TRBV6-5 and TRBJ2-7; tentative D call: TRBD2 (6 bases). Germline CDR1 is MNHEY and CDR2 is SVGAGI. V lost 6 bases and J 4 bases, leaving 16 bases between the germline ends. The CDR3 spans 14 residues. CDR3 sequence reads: CASSQREEGYEQYF. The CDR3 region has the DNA TGTGCCAGCAGCCAAAGAGAGGAGGGTTACGAGCAGTACTTC.

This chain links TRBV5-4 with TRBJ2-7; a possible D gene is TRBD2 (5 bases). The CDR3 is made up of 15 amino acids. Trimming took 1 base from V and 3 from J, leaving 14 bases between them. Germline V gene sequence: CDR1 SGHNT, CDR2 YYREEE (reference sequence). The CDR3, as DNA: TGTGCCAGCAGCTTGTCGGCGGGTTCCGACTACGAGCAGTACTTC. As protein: CASSLSAGSDYEQYF.

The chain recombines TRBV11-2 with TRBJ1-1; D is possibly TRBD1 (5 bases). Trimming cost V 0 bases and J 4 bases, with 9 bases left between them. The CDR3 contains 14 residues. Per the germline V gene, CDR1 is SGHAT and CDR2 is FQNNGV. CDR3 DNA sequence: TGTGCCAGCAGCTTAGATCCTGGGGGCACTGAAGCTTTCTTT. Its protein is CASSLDPGGTEAFF.

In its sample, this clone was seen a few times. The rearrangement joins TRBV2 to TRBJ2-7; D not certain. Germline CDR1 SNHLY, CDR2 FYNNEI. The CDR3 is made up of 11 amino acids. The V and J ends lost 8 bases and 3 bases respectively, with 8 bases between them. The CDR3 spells CASGEDYEQYF. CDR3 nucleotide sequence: TGTGCCAGCGGGGAAGACTACGAGCAGTACTTC. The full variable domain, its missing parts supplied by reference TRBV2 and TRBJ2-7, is EPEVTQTPSHQVTQMGQEVILRCVPISNHLYFYWYRQILGQKVEFLVSFYNNEISEKSEIFDDQFSVERPDGSNFTLKIRSTKLEDSAMYFCASGEDYEQYFGPGTRLTVT.

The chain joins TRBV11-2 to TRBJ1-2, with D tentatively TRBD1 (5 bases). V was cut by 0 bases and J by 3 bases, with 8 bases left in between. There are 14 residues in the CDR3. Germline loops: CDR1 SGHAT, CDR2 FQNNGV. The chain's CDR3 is CASSLDAGDYGYTF. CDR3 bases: TGTGCCAGCAGCTTAGATGCGGGGGACTATGGCTACACCTTC.

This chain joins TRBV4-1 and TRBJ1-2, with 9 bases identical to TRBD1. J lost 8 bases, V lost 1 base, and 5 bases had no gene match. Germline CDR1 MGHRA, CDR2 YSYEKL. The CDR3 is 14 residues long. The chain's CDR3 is CASSQGTGDLGYTF. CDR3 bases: TGCGCCAGCAGCCAAGGGACAGGGGATTTAGGCTACACCTTC.

CDR3 protein: CSVPTGRSSYNEQFF. The CDR3 nucleotides read TGCAGCGTTCCGACAGGGAGGAGCTCCTACAATGAGCAGTTCTTC. The rearrangement joins TRBV29-1 to TRBJ2-1; D perhaps matches TRBD1 (7 bases). The CDR3 contains 15 residues. Germline loops: CDR1 SQVTM, CDR2 ANQGSEA. Trimming took off 5 bases at V and 0 bases at J, with 14 bases between the two ends.

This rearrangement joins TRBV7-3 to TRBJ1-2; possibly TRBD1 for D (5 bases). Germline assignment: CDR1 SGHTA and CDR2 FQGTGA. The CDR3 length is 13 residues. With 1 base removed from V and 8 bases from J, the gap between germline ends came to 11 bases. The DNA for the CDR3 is TGTGCCAGCAGCTTAAGACAGTCGAGCGGCTACACCTTC. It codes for CASSLRQSSGYTF.

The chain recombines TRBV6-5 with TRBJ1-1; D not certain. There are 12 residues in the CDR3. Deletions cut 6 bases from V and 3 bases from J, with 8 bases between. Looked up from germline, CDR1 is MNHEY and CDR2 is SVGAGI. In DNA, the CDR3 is TGTGCCAGCAGAAACGGGGACACTGAAGCTTTCTTT. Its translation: CASRNGDTEAFF.

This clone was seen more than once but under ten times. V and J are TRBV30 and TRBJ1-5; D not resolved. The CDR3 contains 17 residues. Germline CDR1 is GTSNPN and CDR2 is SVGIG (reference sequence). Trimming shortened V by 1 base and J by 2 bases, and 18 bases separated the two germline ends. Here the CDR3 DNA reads TGTGCCTGGAGTGCTACCGGGAGCACAAGCGGCAATCAGCCCCAGCATTTT. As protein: CAWSATGSTSGNQPQHF. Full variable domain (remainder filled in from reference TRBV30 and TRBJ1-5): SQTIHQWPATLVQPVGSPLSLECTVEGTSNPNLYWYRQAAGRGLQLLFYSVGIGQISSEVPQNLSASRPQDRQFILSSKKLLLSDSGFYLCAWSATGSTSGNQPQHFGDGTRLSIL.

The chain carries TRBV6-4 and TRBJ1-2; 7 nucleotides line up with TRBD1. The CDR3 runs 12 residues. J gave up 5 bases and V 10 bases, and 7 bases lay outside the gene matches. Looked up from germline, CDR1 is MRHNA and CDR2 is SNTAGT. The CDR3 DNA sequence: TGTGCCACACAAAAACAGGGGTATGGCTACACCTTC. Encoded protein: CATQKQGYGYTF.

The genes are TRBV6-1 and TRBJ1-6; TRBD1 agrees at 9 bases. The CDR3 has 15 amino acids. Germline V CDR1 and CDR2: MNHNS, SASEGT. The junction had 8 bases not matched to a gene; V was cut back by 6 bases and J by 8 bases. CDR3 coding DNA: TGTGCCAGCAGGCTTTCCGGACAGGGGTATTCACCCCTCCACTTT. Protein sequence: CASRLSGQGYSPLHF.

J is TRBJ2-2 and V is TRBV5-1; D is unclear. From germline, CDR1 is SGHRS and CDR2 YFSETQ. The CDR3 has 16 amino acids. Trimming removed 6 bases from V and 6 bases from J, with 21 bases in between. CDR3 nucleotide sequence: TGCGCCAGCAAACGGCCAGGAAGTGGTGGATCCGGGGAGCTGTTTTTT. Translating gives CASKRPGSGGSGELFF.

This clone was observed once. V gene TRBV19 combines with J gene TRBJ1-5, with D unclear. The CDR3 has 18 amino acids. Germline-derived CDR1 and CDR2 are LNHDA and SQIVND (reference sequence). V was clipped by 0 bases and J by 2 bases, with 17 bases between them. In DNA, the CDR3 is TGTGCCAGTAGTATAGATCCAGCGAGGGCGGGTGGCAATCAGCCCCAGCATTTT. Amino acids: CASSIDPARAGGNQPQHF.

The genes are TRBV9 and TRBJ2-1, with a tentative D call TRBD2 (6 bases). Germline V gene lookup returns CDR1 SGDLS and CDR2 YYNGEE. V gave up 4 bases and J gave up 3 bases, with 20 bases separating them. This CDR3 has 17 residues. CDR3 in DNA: TGTGCCAGCAGCCTTTCGGGGGTTCCCACTCTCTACAATGAGCAGTTCTTC. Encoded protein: CASSLSGVPTLYNEQFF. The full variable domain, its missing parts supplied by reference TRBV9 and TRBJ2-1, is DSGVTQTPKHLITATGQRVTLRCSPRSGDLSVYWYQQSLDQGLQFLIQYYNGEERAKGNILERFSAQQFPDLHSELNLSSLELGDSALYFCASSLSGVPTLYNEQFFGPGTRLTVL.

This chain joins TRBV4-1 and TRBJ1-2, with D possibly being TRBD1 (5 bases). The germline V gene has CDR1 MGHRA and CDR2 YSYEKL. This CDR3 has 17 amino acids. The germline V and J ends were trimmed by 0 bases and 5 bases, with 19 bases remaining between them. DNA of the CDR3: TGCGCCAGCAGCCAAGATGTTACGGCCGTATGGGGGTATGGCTACACCTTC. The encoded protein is CASSQDVTAVWGYGYTF.